This TCR beta chain was observed in a study of CD4+ T cells in melanoma. Notes on the study in general: A reported correlation linked neoantigen-specific CD4+ T cells to CD8+, macrophage and B cell function. Neoantigen-specific CD4+ T cells in melanoma reportedly had diverse differentiation states.

Trimming removed 6 bases from V and 0 bases from J, with 11 bases in between. The germline gives CDR1 LNHDA, CDR2 SQIVND (reference sequence). The CDR3 sequence is 14 residues long. Concerning this clone: What it binds is unknown.

Data came from immunoSEQ multiplex PCR; TCRdb stores just in-frame clones and leaves some out. Found here are around 10,000 clones, roughly two thirds of them singletons; the top ten hold approximately 11%. The specimen sequenced was cells from a culture (not recorded whether cultured in vitro). This clonotype originated in a human donor with melanoma. This sequence joins TRBV19 and TRBJ1-2, with a possible D match to TRBD1 (5 bases). Here the CDR3 reads CASRSTVTNYGYTF. The CDR3 bases are TGTGCCAGTAGGTCGACAGTAACTAACTATGGCTACACCTTC.